The rows below give T cell receptor beta chains drawn from one sample of a study of cytomegalovirus exposure and HLA in healthy donors. Libraries were prepared by immunoSEQ multiplex PCR; TCRdb keeps only in-frame clonotypes and omits some of them. This table has more than 95,000 clones, roughly 80% appearing once. The sequenced sample was PBMCs. The receptors come from a man aged 50-60 years in good health and CMV-seropositive. Each CDR3 is given without its conserved first and last residue.

J gene	V gene	CDR3 protein
TRBJ2-3	TRBV7-6	ASSLALAGGTDTQY
TRBJ2-3	TRBV5-1	ASSDERGAGTDTQY
TRBJ2-7	TRBV7-2	ASSLVARGSYEQY
TRBJ2-1	TRBV6-6	ASTPAGSYNEQF
TRBJ2-3	TRBV7-2	ASRRTSGDGGTQY
TRBJ1-1	TRBV25-1	ASSGGQGMNTEAF
TRBJ2-2	TRBV7-9	ASSLASGLGPGELF
TRBJ2-7	TRBV14	ASSRGPGYEQY
TRBJ1-2	TRBV4-1	ASRKTGDYGYT
TRBJ1-1	TRBV6-5	ASSRQGNTEAF
TRBJ2-2	TRBV4-1	ASSSRMNTGELF
TRBJ2-7	TRBV11-2	ASSQRRRTSLY
TRBJ1-4	TRBV29-1	SVPDSLEEKLF
TRBJ2-5	TRBV5-6	ASSPEGADGETQY
TRBJ2-1	TRBV19	ASSSRTGAGYNEQF
TRBJ1-1	TRBV10-3	AISGGGTEAF
TRBJ2-5	TRBV5-4	ASSPDRGLGETQY
TRBJ2-3	TRBV12-5	ASGNPPGDTQY
TRBJ1-4	TRBV2	ASSARLGQDEKLF
TRBJ1-2	TRBV2	ASSFRDRGNGYT
TRBJ1-6	TRBV30	AWSVRGANSPLH
TRBJ2-1	TRBV6-1	ASRETSSYNEQF
TRBJ1-6	TRBV28	ASSFVTGSGNSPLH
TRBJ2-2	TRBV5-4	ASSPSRAGELF
TRBJ1-1	TRBV2	ASSPLLGTGRKLNTEAF
TRBJ2-7	TRBV5-1	ASRVLGLADEQY
TRBJ1-2	TRBV10-3	AISESEGAIYGYT
TRBJ1-2	TRBV10-3	APRDSRYT
TRBJ2-7	TRBV28	ASSLAGGIYEQY
TRBJ1-2	TRBV19	ASSIGQANYGYT
TRBJ2-4	TRBV4-1	ASGQRTTGTGSNIQY
TRBJ1-2	TRBV7-9	ASSSTSNYGYT
TRBJ2-1	TRBV29-1	SATTGIESYNEQF
TRBJ2-1	TRBV29-1	SVESGGREQF
TRBJ1-1	TRBV28	ASNAWEGKTEAF
TRBJ1-2	TRBV5-1	ASSFGQGDDT
TRBJ2-1	TRBV7-9	ASSTRQGARNEQF
TRBJ1-2	TRBV6-1	ASSEGQTYGYT
TRBJ2-5	TRBV7-3	ASSPGLRGETQY
TRBJ1-1	TRBV5-5	ASSFRTEAF
TRBJ2-7	TRBV27	ASSSKKYEQY
TRBJ2-5	TRBV5-1	ASSFMGGPLETQY
TRBJ1-1	TRBV28	ASRARDRDAEAF
TRBJ2-7	TRBV6-1	ASRAGAGYEQY
TRBJ1-1	TRBV6-6	ASSPQGVNTEAF
TRBJ2-2	TRBV19	ASTDGQITNTGELF
TRBJ2-3	TRBV19	ASTPSGSTDTQY
TRBJ1-1	TRBV5-4	ASSFAGAGTEAF